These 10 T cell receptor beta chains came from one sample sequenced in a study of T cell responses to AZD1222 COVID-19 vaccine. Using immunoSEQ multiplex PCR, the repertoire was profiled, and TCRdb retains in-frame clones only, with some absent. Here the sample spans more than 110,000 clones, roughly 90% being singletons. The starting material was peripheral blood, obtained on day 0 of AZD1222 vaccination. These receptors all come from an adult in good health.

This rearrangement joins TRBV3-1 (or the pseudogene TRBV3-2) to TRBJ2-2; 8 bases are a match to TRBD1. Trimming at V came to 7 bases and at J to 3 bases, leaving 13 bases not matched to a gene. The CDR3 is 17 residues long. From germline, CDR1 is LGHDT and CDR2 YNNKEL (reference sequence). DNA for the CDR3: TGTGCCAGCACCCAGTATGGACAGGGTAGTGACACCGGGGAGCTGTTTTTT. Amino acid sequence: CASTQYGQGSDTGELFF.

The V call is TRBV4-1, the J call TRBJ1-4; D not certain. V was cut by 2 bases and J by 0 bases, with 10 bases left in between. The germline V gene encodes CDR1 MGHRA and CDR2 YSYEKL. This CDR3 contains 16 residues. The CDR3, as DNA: TGCGCCAGCAGCCAAATAGTGGCGGCAACTAATGAAAAACTGTTTTTT. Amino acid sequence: CASSQIVAATNEKLFF.

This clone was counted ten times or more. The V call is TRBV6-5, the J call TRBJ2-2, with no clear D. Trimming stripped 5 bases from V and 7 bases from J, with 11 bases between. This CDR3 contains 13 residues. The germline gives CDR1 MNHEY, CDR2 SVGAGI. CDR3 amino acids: CASSPYKGGELFF. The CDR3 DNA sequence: TGTGCCAGCAGTCCCTACAAAGGCGGGGAGCTGTTTTTT.

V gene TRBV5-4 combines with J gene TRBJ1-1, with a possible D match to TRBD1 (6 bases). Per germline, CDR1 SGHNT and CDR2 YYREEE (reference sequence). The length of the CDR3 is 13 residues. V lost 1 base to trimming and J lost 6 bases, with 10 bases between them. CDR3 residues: CASSLRGPPEAFF. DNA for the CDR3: TGTGCCAGCAGCTTGCGGGGGCCCCCTGAAGCTTTCTTT.

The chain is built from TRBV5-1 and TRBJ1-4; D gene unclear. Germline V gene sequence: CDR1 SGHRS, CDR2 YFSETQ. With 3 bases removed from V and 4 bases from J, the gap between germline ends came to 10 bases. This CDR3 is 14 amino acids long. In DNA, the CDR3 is TGCGCCAGCAGCTCCATGATTAATAATGAAAAACTGTTTTTT. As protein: CASSSMINNEKLFF.

The CDR3 sequence is CASSLVGTEAFF. As DNA, the CDR3 is TGTGCCAGCAGTTTAGTTGGAACTGAAGCTTTCTTT. This chain connects TRBV12-3 or TRBV12-4 to TRBJ1-1; no reliable D call. V lost 1 base, J lost 5 bases, and 5 bases lay in between. The length of the CDR3 is 12 residues.

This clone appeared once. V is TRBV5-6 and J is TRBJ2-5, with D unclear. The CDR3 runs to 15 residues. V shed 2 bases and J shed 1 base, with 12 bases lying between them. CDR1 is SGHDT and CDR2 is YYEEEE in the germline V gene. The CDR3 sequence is CASSFRTGIQETQYF. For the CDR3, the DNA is TGTGCCAGCAGCTTCAGGACCGGAATCCAAGAGACCCAGTACTTC.

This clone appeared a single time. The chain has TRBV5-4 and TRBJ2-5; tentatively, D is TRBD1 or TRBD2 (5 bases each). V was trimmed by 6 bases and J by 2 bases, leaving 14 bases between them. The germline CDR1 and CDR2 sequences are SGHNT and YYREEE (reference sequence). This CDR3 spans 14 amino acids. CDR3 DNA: TGTGCCAGCACTTCGGGGCAGACACAAGAGACCCAGTACTTC. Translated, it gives CASTSGQTQETQYF.

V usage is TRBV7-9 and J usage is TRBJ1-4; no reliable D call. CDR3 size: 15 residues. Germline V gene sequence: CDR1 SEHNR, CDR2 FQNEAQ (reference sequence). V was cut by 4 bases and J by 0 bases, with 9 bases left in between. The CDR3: CASSWHSTTNEKLFF. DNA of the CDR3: TGTGCCAGCAGCTGGCACAGCACAACTAATGAAAAACTGTTTTTT.

This CDR3 reads CASSFTGEHNEQFF. The CDR3 DNA sequence: TGTGCCAGCAGTTTCACGGGAGAGCACAATGAGCAGTTCTTC. This chain joins TRBV27 and TRBJ2-1, with D perhaps TRBD2 (6 bases). This CDR3 region has 14 residues. Trimming shortened V by 3 bases and J by 5 bases, and 11 bases separated the two germline ends. CDR1 and CDR2 (germline): MNHEY, SMNVEV (reference sequence).